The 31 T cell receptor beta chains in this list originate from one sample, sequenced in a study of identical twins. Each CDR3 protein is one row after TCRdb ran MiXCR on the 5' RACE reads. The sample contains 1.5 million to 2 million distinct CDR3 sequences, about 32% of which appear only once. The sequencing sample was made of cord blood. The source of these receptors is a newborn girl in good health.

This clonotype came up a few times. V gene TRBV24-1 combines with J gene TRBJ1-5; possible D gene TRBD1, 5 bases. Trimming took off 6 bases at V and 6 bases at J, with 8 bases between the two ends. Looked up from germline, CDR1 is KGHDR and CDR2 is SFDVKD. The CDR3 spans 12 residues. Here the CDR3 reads CATSSGVQPQHF. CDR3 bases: TGTGCCACCAGTTCGGGGGTTCAGCCCCAGCATTTT.

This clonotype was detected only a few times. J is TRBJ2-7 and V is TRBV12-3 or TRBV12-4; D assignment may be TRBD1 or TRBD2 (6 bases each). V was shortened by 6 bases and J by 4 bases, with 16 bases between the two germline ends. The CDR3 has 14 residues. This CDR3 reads CASSLGRQEYEQYF. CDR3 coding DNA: TGTGCCAGCAGCCTCGGGAGACAGGAGTACGAGCAGTACTTC.

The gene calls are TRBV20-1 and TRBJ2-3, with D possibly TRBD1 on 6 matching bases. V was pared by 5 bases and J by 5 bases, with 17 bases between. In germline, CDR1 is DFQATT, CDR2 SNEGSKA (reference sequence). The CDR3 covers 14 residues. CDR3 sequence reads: CSAPAITGIDTQYF. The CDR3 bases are TGCAGTGCTCCAGCGATAACAGGGATAGATACGCAGTATTTT.

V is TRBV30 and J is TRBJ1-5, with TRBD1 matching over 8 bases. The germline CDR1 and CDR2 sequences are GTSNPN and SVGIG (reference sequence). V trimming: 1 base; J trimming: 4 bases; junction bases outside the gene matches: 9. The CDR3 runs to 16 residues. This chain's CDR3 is CAWSDHDRGWNQPQHF. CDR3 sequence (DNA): TGTGCCTGGAGTGATCATGACAGGGGATGGAATCAGCCCCAGCATTTT.

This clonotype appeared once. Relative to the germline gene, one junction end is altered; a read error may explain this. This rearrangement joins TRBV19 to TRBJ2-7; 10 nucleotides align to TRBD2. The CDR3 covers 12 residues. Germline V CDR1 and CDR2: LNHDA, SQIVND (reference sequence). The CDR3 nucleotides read TGTGCCGTAAGCGGGGGGGCCTTTGAGCGGTACTTC. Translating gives CAVSGGAFERYF.

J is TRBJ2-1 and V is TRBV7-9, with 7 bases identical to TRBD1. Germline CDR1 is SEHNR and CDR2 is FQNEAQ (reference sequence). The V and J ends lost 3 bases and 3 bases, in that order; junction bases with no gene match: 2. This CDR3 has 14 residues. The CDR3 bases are TGTGCCAGCAGCTTCCAGGGGGACTACAATGAGCAGTTCTTC. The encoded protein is CASSFQGDYNEQFF. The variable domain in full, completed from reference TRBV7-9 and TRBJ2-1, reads DTGVSQNPRHKITKRGQNVTFRCDPISEHNRLYWYRQTLGQGPEFLTYFQNEAQLEKSRLLSDRFSAERPKGSFSTLEIQRTEQGDSAMYLCASSFQGDYNEQFFGPGTRLTVL.

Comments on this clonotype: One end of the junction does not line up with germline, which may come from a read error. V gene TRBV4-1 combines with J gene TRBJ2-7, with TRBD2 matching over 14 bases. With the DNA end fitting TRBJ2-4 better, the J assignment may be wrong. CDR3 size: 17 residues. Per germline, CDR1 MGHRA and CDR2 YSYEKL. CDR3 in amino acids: CACSQPTSGRDKNIQYF. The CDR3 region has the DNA TGCGCCTGCAGCCAACCGACTAGCGGGAGGGACAAAAACATTCAGTACTTC.

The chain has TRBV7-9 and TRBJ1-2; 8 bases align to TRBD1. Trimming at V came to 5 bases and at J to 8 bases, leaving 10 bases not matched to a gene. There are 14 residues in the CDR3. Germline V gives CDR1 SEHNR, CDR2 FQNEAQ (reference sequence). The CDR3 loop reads CASSVAGQEGGYTF. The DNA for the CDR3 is TGTGCCAGCAGCGTCGCGGGACAGGAGGGAGGCTACACCTTC.

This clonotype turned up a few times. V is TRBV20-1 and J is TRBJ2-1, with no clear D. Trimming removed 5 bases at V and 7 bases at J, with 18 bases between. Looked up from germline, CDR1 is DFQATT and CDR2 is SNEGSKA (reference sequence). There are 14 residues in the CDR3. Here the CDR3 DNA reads TGCAGTGCTCCCCCCGGGCTAGTAATGAATGAGCAGTTCTTC. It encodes CSAPPGLVMNEQFF.

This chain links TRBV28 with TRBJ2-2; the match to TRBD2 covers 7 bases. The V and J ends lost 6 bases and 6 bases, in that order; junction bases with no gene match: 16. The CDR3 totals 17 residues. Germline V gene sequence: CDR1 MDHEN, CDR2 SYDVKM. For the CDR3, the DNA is TGTGCCAGCAGCTCAGAAAACGGGGGAGGGCCGGCCGGGGAGCTGTTTTTT. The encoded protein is CASSSENGGGPAGELFF. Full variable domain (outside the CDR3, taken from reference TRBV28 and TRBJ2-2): DVKVTQSSRYLVKRTGEKVFLECVQDMDHENMFWYRQDPGLGLRLIYFSYDVKMKEKGDIPEGYSVSREKKERFSLILESASTNQTSMYLCASSSENGGGPAGELFFGEGSRLTVL.

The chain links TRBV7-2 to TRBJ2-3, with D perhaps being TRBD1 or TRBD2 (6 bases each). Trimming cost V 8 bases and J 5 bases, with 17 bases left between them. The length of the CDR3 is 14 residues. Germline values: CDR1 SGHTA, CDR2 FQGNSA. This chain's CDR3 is CASSFIGGQDTQYF. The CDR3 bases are TGTGCCAGCTCTTTTATCGGGGGCCAAGATACGCAGTATTTT.

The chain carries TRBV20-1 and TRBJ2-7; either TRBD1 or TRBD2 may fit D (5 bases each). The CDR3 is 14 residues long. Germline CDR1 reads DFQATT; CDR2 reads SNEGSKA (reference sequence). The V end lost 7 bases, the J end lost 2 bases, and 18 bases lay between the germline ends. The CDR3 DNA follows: TGCAGTGTGGGGCCCGACTACATACCCTACGAGCAGTACTTC. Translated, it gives CSVGPDYIPYEQYF.

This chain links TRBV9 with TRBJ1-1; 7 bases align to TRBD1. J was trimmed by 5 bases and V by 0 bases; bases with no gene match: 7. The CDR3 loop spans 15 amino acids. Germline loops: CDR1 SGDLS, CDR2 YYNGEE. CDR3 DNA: TGTGCCAGCAGCGTAGCTGGGCAGGGGGGGACTGAAGCTTTCTTT. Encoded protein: CASSVAGQGGTEAFF.

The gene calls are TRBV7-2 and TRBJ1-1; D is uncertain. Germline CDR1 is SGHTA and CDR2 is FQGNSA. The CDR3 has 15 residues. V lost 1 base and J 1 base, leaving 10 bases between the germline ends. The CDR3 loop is CASSLVGVANTEAFF. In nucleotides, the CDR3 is TGTGCCAGCAGCTTAGTTGGGGTAGCGAACACTGAAGCTTTCTTT.

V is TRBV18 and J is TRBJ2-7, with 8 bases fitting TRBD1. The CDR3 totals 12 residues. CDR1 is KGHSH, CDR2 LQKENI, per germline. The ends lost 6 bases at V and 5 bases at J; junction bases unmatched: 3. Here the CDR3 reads CASSKTGDEQYF. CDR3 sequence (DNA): TGTGCCAGCTCGAAGACAGGGGACGAGCAGTACTTC.

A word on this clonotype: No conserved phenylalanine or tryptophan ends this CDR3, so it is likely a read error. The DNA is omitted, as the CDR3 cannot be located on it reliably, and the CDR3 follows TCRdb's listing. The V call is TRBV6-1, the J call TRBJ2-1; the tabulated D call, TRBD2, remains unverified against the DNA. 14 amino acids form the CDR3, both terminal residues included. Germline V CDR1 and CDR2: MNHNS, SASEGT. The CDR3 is CASSVQDSSYTFGS.

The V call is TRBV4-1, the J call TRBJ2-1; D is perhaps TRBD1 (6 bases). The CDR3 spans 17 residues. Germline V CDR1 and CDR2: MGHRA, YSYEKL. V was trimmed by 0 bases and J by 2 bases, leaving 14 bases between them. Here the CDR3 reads CASSQDLGAGAYNEQFF. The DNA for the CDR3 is TGCGCCAGCAGCCAAGATTTAGGGGCAGGGGCCTACAATGAGCAGTTCTTC.

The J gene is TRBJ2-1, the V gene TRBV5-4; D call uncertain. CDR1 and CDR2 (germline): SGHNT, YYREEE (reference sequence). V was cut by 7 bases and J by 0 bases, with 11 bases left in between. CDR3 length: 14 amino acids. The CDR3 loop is CASFELSSYNEQFF. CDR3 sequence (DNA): TGTGCCAGCTTCGAACTAAGCTCCTACAATGAGCAGTTCTTC.

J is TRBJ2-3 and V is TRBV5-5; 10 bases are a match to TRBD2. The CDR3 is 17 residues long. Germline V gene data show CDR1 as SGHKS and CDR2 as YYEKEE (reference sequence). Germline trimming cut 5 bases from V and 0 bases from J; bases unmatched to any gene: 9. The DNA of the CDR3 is TGTGCCAGCAGGGGGACTAGCGTATATCCTAGCACAGATACGCAGTATTTT. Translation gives CASRGTSVYPSTDTQYF. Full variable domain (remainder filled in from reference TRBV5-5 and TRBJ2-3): DAGVTQSPTHLIKTRGQQVTLRCSPISGHKSVSWYQQVLGQGPQFIFQYYEKEERGRGNFPDRFSARQFPNYSSELNVNALLLGDSALYLCASRGTSVYPSTDTQYFGPGTRLTVL.

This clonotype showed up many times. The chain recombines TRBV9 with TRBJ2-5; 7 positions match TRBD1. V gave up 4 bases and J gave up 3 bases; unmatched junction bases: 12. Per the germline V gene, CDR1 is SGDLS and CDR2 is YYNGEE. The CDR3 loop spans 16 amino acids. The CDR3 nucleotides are TGTGCCAGCAGCCAGACAGGGTATGGCGGAAAAGAGACCCAGTACTTC. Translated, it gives CASSQTGYGGKETQYF.

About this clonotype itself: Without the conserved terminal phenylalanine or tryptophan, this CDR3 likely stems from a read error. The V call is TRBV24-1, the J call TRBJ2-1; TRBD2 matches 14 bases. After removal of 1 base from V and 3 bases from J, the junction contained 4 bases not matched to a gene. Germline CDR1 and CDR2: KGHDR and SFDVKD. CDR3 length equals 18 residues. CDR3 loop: CATSDFGTSGSFYNEQFL. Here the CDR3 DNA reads TGTGCCACCAGTGATTTTGGGACTAGCGGGAGCTTCTACAATGAGCAGTTCCTC.

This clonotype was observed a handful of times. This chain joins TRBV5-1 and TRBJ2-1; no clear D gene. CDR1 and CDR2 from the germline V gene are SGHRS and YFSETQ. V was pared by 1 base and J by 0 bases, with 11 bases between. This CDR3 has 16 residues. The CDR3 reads CASSLNSVSSYNEQFF. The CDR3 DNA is TGCGCCAGCAGCTTGAACAGTGTTAGCTCCTACAATGAGCAGTTCTTC.

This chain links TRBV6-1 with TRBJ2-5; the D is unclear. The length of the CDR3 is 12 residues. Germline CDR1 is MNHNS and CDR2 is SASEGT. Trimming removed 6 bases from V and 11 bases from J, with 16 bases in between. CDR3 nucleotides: TGTGCCAGCAGCAAACCCCGCCTGGAGCAGTACTTC. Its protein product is CASSKPRLEQYF.

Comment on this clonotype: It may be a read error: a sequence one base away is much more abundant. The CDR3 bases are TGTGCCACTGGGACAGGGATTTACAATGAGCAGTTCTTC. This gives the protein CATGTGIYNEQFF. The J gene is TRBJ2-1, the V gene TRBV10-3; 9 bases match TRBD1. The CDR3 is made up of 13 amino acids. CDR1 is ENHRY, CDR2 SYGVKD, per germline. J was trimmed by 4 bases and V by 10 bases; bases with no gene match: 5.

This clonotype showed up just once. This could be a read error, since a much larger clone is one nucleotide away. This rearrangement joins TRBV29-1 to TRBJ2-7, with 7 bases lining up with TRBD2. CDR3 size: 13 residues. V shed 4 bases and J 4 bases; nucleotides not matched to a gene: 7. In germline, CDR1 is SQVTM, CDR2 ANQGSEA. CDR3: CSVGLAEGYEQYF. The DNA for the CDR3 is TGCAGCGTTGGGCTAGCGGAAGGTTACGAGCAGTACTTC.

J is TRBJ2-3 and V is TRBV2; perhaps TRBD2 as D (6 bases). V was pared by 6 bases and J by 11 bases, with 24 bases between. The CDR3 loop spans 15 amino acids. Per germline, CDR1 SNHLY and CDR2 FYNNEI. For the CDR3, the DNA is TGTGCCAGCAGGGGAGGACGGGGCTCCTACAATGAGCAGTATTTT. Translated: CASRGGRGSYNEQYF.

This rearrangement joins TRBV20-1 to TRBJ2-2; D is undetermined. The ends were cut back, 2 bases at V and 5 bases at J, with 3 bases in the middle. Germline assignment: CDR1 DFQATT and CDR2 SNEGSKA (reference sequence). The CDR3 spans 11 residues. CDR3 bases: TGCAGTGCTAGACAGACCGGGGAGCTGTTTTTT. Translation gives CSARQTGELFF.

The CDR3 loop is CASSLLGDVYEQYF. DNA of the CDR3: TGCGCCAGCAGCTTGCTAGGGGACGTCTACGAGCAGTACTTC. The V and J genes are TRBV5-1 and TRBJ2-7; either TRBD1 or TRBD2 may fit D (5 bases each). The CDR3 covers 14 residues. The germline gives CDR1 SGHRS, CDR2 YFSETQ. V was pared by 1 base and J by 3 bases, with 11 bases between.

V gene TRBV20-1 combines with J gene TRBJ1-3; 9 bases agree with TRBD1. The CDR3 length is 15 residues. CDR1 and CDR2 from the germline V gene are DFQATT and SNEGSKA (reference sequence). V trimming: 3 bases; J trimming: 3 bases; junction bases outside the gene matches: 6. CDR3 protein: CSARGQGWVGNTIYF. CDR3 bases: TGCAGTGCTAGGGGACAGGGCTGGGTTGGAAACACCATATATTTT.

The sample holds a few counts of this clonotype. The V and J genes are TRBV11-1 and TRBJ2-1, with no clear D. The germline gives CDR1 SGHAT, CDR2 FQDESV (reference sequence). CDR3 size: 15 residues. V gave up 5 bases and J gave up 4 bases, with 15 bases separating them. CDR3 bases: TGTGCCAGCAGCGTAACCCTTTACGGTTACAATGAGCAGTTCTTC. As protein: CASSVTLYGYNEQFF.

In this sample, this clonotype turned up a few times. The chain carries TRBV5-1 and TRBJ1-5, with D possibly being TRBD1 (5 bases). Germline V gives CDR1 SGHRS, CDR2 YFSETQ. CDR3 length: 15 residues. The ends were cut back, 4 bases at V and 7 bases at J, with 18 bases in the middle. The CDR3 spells CASSPRGGSLQPQHF. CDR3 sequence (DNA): TGCGCCAGCAGCCCCCGGGGGGGGAGCTTGCAGCCCCAGCATTTT. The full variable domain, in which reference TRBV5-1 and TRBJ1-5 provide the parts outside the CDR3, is KAGVTQTPRYLIKTRGQQVTLSCSPISGHRSVSWYQQTPGQGLQFLFEYFSETQRNKGNFPGRFSGRQFSNSRSEMNVSTLELGDSALYLCASSPRGGSLQPQHFGDGTRLSIL.